The 16 T cell receptor beta chains reported below all come from one sample, sequenced in a study of Ad26.COV2.S vaccination and SARS-CoV-2 variants. The treatment was: 15 to 20 received Ad26.COV2.S at low or high dose, single or two shots; several received placebo; per-sample allocation not given. Day 63 following the first vaccine or placebo injection was when the samples were taken. The assay was immunoSEQ multiplex PCR, and TCRdb's table has in-frame clones only and misses some. The data show hundreds of thousands of clones, about 85% seen once. Sequenced here: peripheral blood, sampled in a trial of Ad26.COV2.S vaccine versus placebo. The receptors were sampled from a person between 18 and 60 years old who received the Ad26.COV2.S COVID-19 vaccine or a placebo.

The V and J genes are TRBV5-1 and TRBJ2-5; D unclear. The length of the CDR3 is 14 residues. V lost 4 bases and J 4 bases, leaving 14 bases between the germline ends. The germline V gene has CDR1 SGHRS and CDR2 YFSETQ. CDR3 coding DNA: TGCGCCAGCAGCCCCCATAGGGCGTTAGAGACCCAGTACTTC. Its protein product is CASSPHRALETQYF.

The chain joins TRBV4-3 to TRBJ1-4; the D is unclear. Per germline, CDR1 LGHNA and CDR2 YSLEER. V lost 0 bases and J lost 4, with 9 bases in between. The CDR3 runs to 15 residues. The CDR3 nucleotides read TGCGCCAGCAGCCAAGATCGGGCAGATAATGAAAAACTGTTTTTT. It specifies CASSQDRADNEKLFF.

This clone was detected only once. The V and J genes are TRBV2 and TRBJ2-1; 12 bases fit TRBD2. CDR3 length equals 17 residues. V lost 0 bases and J lost 5; bases outside the gene matches: 5. Germline V gene data show CDR1 as SNHLY and CDR2 as FYNNEI. CDR3 protein: CASSEALRLAGDNEQFF. The CDR3 region has the DNA TGTGCCAGCAGTGAAGCGCTTCGACTAGCGGGAGACAATGAGCAGTTCTTC.

The chain joins TRBV11-3 to TRBJ1-1; D perhaps matches TRBD1 (5 bases). V shed 1 base and J shed 4 bases, with 10 bases lying between them. Germline CDR1 reads SGHNT; CDR2 reads YENEEA. The CDR3 is 14 amino acids. The CDR3: CASSLAGLGTEAFF. CDR3 nucleotide sequence: TGTGCCAGCAGCTTAGCGGGGCTGGGCACTGAAGCTTTCTTT.

The genes are TRBV19 and TRBJ2-7; D is perhaps TRBD1 (6 bases). The V end lost 5 bases, the J end lost 5 bases, and 16 bases lay between the germline ends. This CDR3 region has 14 residues. Germline V gives CDR1 LNHDA, CDR2 SQIVND (reference sequence). The chain's CDR3 is CASSSGVHRDEQYF. The CDR3 DNA reads as TGTGCCAGTAGTTCAGGGGTCCACAGGGACGAGCAGTACTTC.

This clone was detected once. The chain uses TRBV5-1 and TRBJ2-5, with D perhaps given as TRBD1 or TRBD2 (5 bases each). Germline V gene data show CDR1 as SGHRS and CDR2 as YFSETQ. The CDR3 has 15 residues. Between the trimmed V and J ends, which lost 0 bases and 4 bases, there was a span of 13 bases. The CDR3 is CASSLGGGDPETQYF. CDR3 nucleotide sequence: TGCGCCAGCAGCTTGGGTGGGGGAGATCCAGAGACCCAGTACTTC.

The chain recombines TRBV28 with TRBJ1-5; a possible D gene is TRBD1 (5 bases). CDR1 is MDHEN and CDR2 is SYDVKM in the germline V gene. The CDR3 is 15 amino acids. V was pared by 6 bases and J by 7 bases, with 19 bases between. Here the CDR3 DNA reads TGTGCCAGCAGAAATGGGGCGCGGGCGGTCCAGCCCCAGCATTTT. Amino acid sequence: CASRNGARAVQPQHF.

The CDR3 DNA is TGTGCCAGCAGCTTCGGTGACAATCAGCCCCAGCATTTT. It encodes CASSFGDNQPQHF. This chain joins TRBV5-4 and TRBJ1-5; D unresolved. Germline V gene sequence: CDR1 SGHNT, CDR2 YYREEE (reference sequence). The CDR3 totals 13 residues. V dropped 2 bases and J dropped 3 bases, with 6 bases sitting between them.

The chain has TRBV7-2 and TRBJ1-5; 8 bases line up with TRBD1. This CDR3 contains 14 residues. V dropped 5 bases and J dropped 5; count of bases not matched to a gene: 5. Germline V lookup: CDR1 SGHTA, CDR2 FQGNSA. CDR3 region: CASSHGTGYQPQHF. Written as DNA, the CDR3 is TGTGCCAGCAGCCACGGGACAGGATATCAGCCCCAGCATTTT. The whole variable domain, filled in from reference TRBV7-2 and TRBJ1-5, reads GAGVSQSPSNKVTEKGKDVELRCDPISGHTALYWYRQSLGQGLEFLIYFQGNSAPDKSGLPSDRFSAERTGGSVSTLTIQRTQQEDSAVYLCASSHGTGYQPQHFGDGTRLSIL.

This clone was observed a few times. V is TRBV5-4 and J is TRBJ1-4; D may be TRBD1 (5 bases). The V gene's germline CDR1 is SGHNT and CDR2 YYREEE (reference sequence). V lost 7 bases and J lost 7, with 17 bases in between. There are 14 residues in the CDR3. The CDR3 protein is CASGVAGVGEKLFF. CDR3 coding DNA: TGTGCCAGCGGCGTAGCGGGGGTCGGTGAAAAACTGTTTTTT. Full variable domain (missing parts from reference TRBV5-4 and TRBJ1-4): ETGVTQSPTHLIKTRGQQVTLRCSSQSGHNTVSWYQQALGQGPQFIFQYYREEENGRGNFPPRFSGLQFPNYSSELNVNALELDDSALYLCASGVAGVGEKLFFGSGTQLSVL.

The gene calls are TRBV5-1 and TRBJ1-1; no definite D call. The CDR3 contains 11 residues. Germline CDR1 and CDR2: SGHRS and YFSETQ. V was trimmed by 6 bases and J by 1 base, leaving 4 bases between them. CDR3 in DNA: TGCGCCAGCATCCAGAACACTGAAGCTTTCTTT. This gives the protein CASIQNTEAFF.

On this clone itself: A read error may account for a junction end that differs from germline. CDR3 bases: TGTGCCAGCAGTGAAAGGGTCGGGGTCTTC. It is translated as CASSERVGVF. This sequence joins TRBV2 and TRBJ1-2; D remains ambiguous. CDR3 size: 10 residues. Germline assignment: CDR1 SNHLY and CDR2 FYNNEI.

This clone was detected only a few times. This sequence joins TRBV29-1 and TRBJ2-3, with D possibly TRBD2 on 6 matching bases. Germline V gene data show CDR1 as SQVTM and CDR2 as ANQGSEA. With 6 bases removed from V and 1 base from J, the gap between germline ends came to 17 bases. The CDR3 runs 15 residues. CDR3 loop: CSVPTLASGTDTQYF. The CDR3 DNA follows: TGCAGCGTGCCAACCCTAGCGTCAGGCACAGATACGCAGTATTTT.

The chain uses TRBV30 and TRBJ1-1, with D possibly TRBD1 on 5 matching bases. CDR1 and CDR2 from the germline V gene are GTSNPN and SVGIG (reference sequence). Trimming pared 4 bases from V and 4 bases from J, leaving 13 bases between. CDR3 length: 13 amino acids. In nucleotides, the CDR3 is TGTGCCTGGATTATAGGGGATAGCACTGAAGCTTTCTTT. Its translation is CAWIIGDSTEAFF.

The CDR3 bases are TGTGCCAGCAGCCCAAGGACAGGGGGCCACAATGAGCAGTTCTTC. Protein product: CASSPRTGGHNEQFF. V usage is TRBV11-3 and J usage is TRBJ2-1, with TRBD1 matching 11 bases. The CDR3 loop spans 15 amino acids. Trimming at V came to 5 bases and at J to 5 bases, leaving 5 bases not matched to a gene. The germline CDR1 and CDR2 sequences are SGHNT and YENEEA.

The rearrangement links TRBV7-9 to TRBJ2-1; D perhaps matches TRBD2 (5 bases). Germline lookup yields CDR1 SEHNR and CDR2 FQNEAQ (reference sequence). CDR3 length: 14 amino acids. Trimming took 8 bases from V and 4 from J, leaving 15 bases between them. The CDR3 DNA reads TGTGCCAGCGGCCTAGAAGGGAGTTACAATGAGCAGTTCTTC. It encodes CASGLEGSYNEQFF.